These 8 T cell receptor beta chains were sequenced from one sample in a study of blood T cells in healthy people across ages. Then a second PCR, running roughly 6 to 12 cycles, was carried out with a sample-barcoded 5' primer and a J-beta primer mix. TCRdb used MiXCR to reprocess the 5' RACE reads, holding one entry per CDR3 protein. This sample has approximately 880,000 distinct CDR3 sequences; under 50% occur once, and the top ten carry 13%. Sequencing input: blood. Receptor source: a young man in good health.

V gene TRBV28 combines with J gene TRBJ2-3; D not certain. CDR1 is MDHEN and CDR2 is SYDVKM in the germline V gene. This CDR3 contains 16 residues. V was trimmed by 6 bases and J by 0 bases, leaving 16 bases between them. The CDR3 is CASSYPLISSTDTQYF. CDR3 bases: TGTGCCAGCAGCTACCCTCTTATTTCTAGCACAGATACGCAGTATTTT.

The rearrangement joins TRBV6-2 or TRBV6-3 to TRBJ2-7, with D possibly matching TRBD2 (5 bases). Germline V gene data show CDR1 as MNHEY and CDR2 as SVGEGT. V was pared by 8 bases and J by 4 bases, with 12 bases between. The CDR3 is made up of 12 amino acids. The CDR3 reads CASRPGGYEQYF. In DNA, the CDR3 is TGTGCCAGCCGTCCTGGAGGATACGAGCAGTACTTC.

For the CDR3, the DNA is TGTGCCTGGAGTGTTGCAGCCAATTCACCCCTCCACTTT. Protein sequence: CAWSVAANSPLHF. V is TRBV30 and J is TRBJ1-6, with D hard to call. Trimming pared 0 bases from V and 7 bases from J, leaving 7 bases between. This CDR3 comprises 13 residues. Germline CDR1 is GTSNPN and CDR2 is SVGIG (reference sequence).

The sample holds a few counts of this clonotype. The chain links TRBV5-1 to TRBJ2-3; 9 bases match TRBD2. The CDR3 runs 15 residues. Germline V gene sequence: CDR1 SGHRS, CDR2 YFSETQ. V was clipped by 6 bases and J by 1 base; unmatched bases: 6. CDR3 loop: CASNPIAGGTDTQYF. The CDR3 coding sequence is TGCGCCAGCAACCCTATAGCGGGGGGCACAGATACGCAGTATTTT.

The chain links TRBV4-1 to TRBJ1-5, with TRBD1 as a possible D gene (6 bases). Germline values: CDR1 MGHRA, CDR2 YSYEKL. CDR3 length equals 15 residues. Trimming cost V 6 bases and J 5 bases, with 17 bases left between them. CDR3 region: CASRGIQGGDQPQHF. The DNA for the CDR3 is TGCGCCAGCAGAGGAATACAGGGCGGCGATCAGCCCCAGCATTTT.

This clonotype appeared a few times. The chain uses TRBV2 and TRBJ2-7; 9 nucleotides match TRBD2. CDR3 length: 16 residues. Unmatched junction bases numbered 9, after V lost 4 bases and J lost 2 bases. In germline, CDR1 is SNHLY, CDR2 FYNNEI. CDR3: CASSGPQRGAAYEQYF. CDR3 DNA: TGTGCCAGCAGTGGTCCTCAGCGGGGGGCCGCCTACGAGCAGTACTTC.

This clonotype showed up just a few times. The chain recombines TRBV6-1 with TRBJ1-2; weak D call: TRBD1 (5 bases). Trimming removed 3 bases from V and 4 bases from J, with 15 bases in between. Germline V gives CDR1 MNHNS, CDR2 SASEGT. The CDR3 sequence is 15 residues long. This chain's CDR3 is CASSDGHIAVYGYTF. CDR3 in DNA: TGTGCCAGCAGTGACGGACACATCGCTGTCTATGGCTACACCTTC.

This sequence joins TRBV9 and TRBJ2-5, with 9 bases fitting TRBD2. CDR1 is SGDLS, CDR2 YYNGEE, per germline. The CDR3 is 16 amino acids. V lost 0 bases, J lost 3 bases, and 6 bases stayed unmatched. The CDR3 DNA reads as TGTGCCAGCAGCGTAGCAGCGACTAGCGGTGAAGAGACCCAGTACTTC. It yields the protein CASSVAATSGEETQYF. Full variable domain (missing parts from reference TRBV9 and TRBJ2-5): DSGVTQTPKHLITATGQRVTLRCSPRSGDLSVYWYQQSLDQGLQFLIQYYNGEERAKGNILERFSAQQFPDLHSELNLSSLELGDSALYFCASSVAATSGEETQYFGPGTRLLVL.